This T cell receptor (beta chain) was identified in a study of blood T cells in healthy people across ages. Study conclusions and caveats: Older individuals had lower TCR beta diversity per million T cells (the decline was roughly linear).

The V and J ends lost 6 bases and 7 bases, in that order; junction bases with no gene match: 12. The CDR3 consists of 14 residues. Germline-derived CDR1 and CDR2 are SQVTM and ANQGSEA. Points on this clonotype: Its antigen remains unknown.

The second PCR ran about 6 to 12 cycles with a sample-barcoded 5' primer and J-beta primers. TCRdb re-analysed the 5' RACE reads in MiXCR, keeping a single row per CDR3 protein. Of 750,000 or so distinct CDR3 sequences in the sample, around 25% were seen once. The study drew donors from healthy Caucasian individuals in Russia aged about 6 to 100. Separately, the same data were catalogued under a study of T cells of mothers and their children. As that study records: Samples were provided by three healthy Caucasian mothers and their six children.

The sample taken for sequencing was blood. The chain has TRBV29-1 and TRBJ1-1; TRBD1 matches at 9 bases. The TCR comes from a boy between 10 and 17 years old in good health. The CDR3: CSVRGGDRAGEAFF. DNA of the CDR3: TGCAGCGTCCGAGGGGGGGACAGGGCGGGTGAAGCTTTCTTT.